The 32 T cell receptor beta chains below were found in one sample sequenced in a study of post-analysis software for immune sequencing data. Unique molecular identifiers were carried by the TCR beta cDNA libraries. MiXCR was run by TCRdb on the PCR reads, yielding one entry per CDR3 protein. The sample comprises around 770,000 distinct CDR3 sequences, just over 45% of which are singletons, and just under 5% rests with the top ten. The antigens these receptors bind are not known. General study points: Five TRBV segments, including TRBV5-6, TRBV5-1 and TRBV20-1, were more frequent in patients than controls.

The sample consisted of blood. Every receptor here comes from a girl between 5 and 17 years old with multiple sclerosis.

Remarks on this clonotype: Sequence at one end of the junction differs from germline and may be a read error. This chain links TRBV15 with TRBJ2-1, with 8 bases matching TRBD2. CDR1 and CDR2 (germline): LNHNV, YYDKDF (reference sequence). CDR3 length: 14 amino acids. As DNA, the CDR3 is TGTGCCACCAGGAGAGCGGGAGAGGTGAGTGAGCAGTTCTTC. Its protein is CATRRAGEVSEQFF. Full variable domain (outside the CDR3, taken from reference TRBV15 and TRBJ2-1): DAMVIQNPRYQVTQFGKPVTLSCSQTLNHNVMYWYQQKSSQAPKLLFHYYDKDFNNEADTPDNFQSRRPNTSFCFLDIRSPGLGDTAMYLCATRRAGEVSEQFFGPGTRLTVL.

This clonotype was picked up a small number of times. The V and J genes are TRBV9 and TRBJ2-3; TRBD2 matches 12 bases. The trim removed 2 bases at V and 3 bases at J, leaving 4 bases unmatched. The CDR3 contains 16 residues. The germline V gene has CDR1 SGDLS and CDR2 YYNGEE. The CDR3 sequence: CASSVTSGSATDTQYF. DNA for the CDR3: TGTGCCAGCAGCGTGACTAGCGGGAGTGCTACAGATACGCAGTATTTT.

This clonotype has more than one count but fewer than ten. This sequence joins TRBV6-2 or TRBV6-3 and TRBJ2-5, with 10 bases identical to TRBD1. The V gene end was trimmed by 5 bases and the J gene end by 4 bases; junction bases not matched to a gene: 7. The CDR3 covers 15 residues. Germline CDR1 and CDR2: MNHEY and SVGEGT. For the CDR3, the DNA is TGTGCCAGCAGTCAGCCGGGACAGGGGATAGAGACCCAGTACTTC. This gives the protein CASSQPGQGIETQYF.

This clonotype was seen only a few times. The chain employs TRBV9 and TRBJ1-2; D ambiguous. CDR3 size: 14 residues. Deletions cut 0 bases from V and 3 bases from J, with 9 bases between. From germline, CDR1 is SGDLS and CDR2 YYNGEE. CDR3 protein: CASSVEDKYYGYTF. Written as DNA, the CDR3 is TGTGCCAGCAGCGTAGAAGACAAATACTATGGCTACACCTTC.

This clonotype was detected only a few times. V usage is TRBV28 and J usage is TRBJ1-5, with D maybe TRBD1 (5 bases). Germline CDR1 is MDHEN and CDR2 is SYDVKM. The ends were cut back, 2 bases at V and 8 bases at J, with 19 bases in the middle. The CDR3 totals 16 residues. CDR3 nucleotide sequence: TGTGCCAGCAGTTTAATTCTAGAAGACTGGGGGAAGCCCCAGCATTTT. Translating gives CASSLILEDWGKPQHF.

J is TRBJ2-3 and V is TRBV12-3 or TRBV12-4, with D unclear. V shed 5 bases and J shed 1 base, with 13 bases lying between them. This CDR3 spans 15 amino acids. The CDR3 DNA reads TGTGCCAGCAGTGCGACTCAACGGGGCACAGATACGCAGTATTTT. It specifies CASSATQRGTDTQYF.

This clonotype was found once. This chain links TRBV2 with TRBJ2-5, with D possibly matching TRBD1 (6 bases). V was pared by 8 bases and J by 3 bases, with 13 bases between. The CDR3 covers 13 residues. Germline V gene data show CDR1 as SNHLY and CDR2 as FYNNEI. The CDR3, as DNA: TGTGCCAGCCGTAGAGGACAGAAAGAGACCCAGTACTTC. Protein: CASRRGQKETQYF.

The CDR3 is CASSSLSGRAGGEQFF. The CDR3 DNA follows: TGTGCCAGCAGCTCCCTTAGCGGGAGGGCGGGGGGTGAGCAGTTCTTC. The chain couples TRBV5-5 to TRBJ2-1; 11 bases are shared with TRBD2. V trimming: 3 bases; J trimming: 9 bases; junction bases outside the gene matches: 11. Germline CDR1 is SGHKS and CDR2 is YYEKEE (reference sequence). There are 16 residues in the CDR3.

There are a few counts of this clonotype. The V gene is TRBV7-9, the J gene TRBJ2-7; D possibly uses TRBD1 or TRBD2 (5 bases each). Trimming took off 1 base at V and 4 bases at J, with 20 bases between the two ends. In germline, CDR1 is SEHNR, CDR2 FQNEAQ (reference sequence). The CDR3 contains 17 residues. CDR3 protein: CASSLEGPGRTLYEQYF. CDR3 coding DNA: TGTGCCAGCAGCTTAGAAGGACCGGGACGGACCCTTTACGAGCAGTACTTC.

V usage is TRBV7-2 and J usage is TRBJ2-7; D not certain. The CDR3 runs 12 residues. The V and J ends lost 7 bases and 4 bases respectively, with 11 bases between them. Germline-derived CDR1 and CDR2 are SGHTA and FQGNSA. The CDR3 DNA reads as TGTGCCAGCACCAAGGACGGTTACGAGCAGTACTTC. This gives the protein CASTKDGYEQYF.

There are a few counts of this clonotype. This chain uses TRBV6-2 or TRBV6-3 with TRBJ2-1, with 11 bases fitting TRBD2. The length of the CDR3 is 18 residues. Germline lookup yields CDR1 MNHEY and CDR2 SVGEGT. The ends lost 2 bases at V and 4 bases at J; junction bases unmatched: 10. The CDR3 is CASSYVSGRAVGYNEQFF. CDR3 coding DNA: TGTGCCAGCAGTTACGTTAGCGGGAGGGCGGTGGGATACAATGAGCAGTTCTTC.

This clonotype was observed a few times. CDR3 DNA sequence: TGCGCCAGCAGCCAGGAGACTAGCGGGAGATACGAGCAGTACTTC. Amino acids: CASSQETSGRYEQYF. This sequence joins TRBV4-1 and TRBJ2-7; TRBD2 matches at 12 bases. The length of the CDR3 is 15 residues. V was clipped by 3 bases and J by 4 bases; unmatched bases: 4. CDR1 and CDR2 from the germline V gene are MGHRA and YSYEKL.

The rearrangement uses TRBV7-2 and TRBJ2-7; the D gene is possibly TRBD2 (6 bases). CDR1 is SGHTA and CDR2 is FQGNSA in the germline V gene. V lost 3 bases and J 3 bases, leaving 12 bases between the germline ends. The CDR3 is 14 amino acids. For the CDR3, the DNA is TGTGCCAGCAGCTTGACCGGGACTCTCTACGAGCAGTACTTC. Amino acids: CASSLTGTLYEQYF.

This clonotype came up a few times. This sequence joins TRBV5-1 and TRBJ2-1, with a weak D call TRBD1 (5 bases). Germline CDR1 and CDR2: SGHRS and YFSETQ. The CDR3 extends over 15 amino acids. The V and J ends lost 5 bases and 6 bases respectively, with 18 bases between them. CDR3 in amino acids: CASRLTGLPFNEQFF. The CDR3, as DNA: TGCGCCAGCAGGTTAACAGGCCTACCTTTCAATGAGCAGTTCTTC.

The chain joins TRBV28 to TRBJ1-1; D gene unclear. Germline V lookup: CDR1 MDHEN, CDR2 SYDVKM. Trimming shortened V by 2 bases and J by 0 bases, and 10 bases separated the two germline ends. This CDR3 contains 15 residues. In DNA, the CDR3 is TGTGCCAGCAGTTTAGGGAGTTGGGTGAACACTGAAGCTTTCTTT. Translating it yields CASSLGSWVNTEAFF.

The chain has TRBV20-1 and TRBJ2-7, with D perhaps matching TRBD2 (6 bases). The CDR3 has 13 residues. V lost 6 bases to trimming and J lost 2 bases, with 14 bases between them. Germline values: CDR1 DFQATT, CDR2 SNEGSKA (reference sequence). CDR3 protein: CSAEGSPAYEQYF. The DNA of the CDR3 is TGCAGTGCGGAGGGGAGCCCAGCCTACGAGCAGTACTTC.

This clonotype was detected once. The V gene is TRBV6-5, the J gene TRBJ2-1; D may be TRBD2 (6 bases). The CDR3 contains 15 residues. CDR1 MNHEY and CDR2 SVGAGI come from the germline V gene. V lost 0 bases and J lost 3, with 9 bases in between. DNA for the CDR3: TGTGCCAGCAGTTACTCGATTAGCGGCTACAATGAGCAGTTCTTC. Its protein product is CASSYSISGYNEQFF.

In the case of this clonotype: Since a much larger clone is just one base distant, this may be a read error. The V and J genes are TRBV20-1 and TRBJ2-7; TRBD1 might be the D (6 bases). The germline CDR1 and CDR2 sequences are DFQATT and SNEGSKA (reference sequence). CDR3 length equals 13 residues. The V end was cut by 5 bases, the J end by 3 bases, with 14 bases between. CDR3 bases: TGCAGTGCTGACCCAGGGGCATACTACGAGCAGTACTTC. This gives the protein CSADPGAYYEQYF.

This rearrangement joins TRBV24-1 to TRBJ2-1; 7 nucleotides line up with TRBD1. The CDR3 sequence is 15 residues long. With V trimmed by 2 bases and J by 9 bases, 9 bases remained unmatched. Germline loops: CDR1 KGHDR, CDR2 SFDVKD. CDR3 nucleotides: TGTGCCACCAGTGATTCCCGGGACAGCCCGGGTGAGCAGTTCTTC. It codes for CATSDSRDSPGEQFF.

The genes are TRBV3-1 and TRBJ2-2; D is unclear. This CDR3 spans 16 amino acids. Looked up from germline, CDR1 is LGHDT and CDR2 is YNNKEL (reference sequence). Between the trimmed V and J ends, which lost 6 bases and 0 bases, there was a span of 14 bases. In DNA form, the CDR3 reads TGTGCCAGCAGGGATGATAAAGCCCCGAACACCGGGGAGCTGTTTTTT. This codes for CASRDDKAPNTGELFF.

CDR3 DNA: TGTGCCAGCAGTGTCACCCAGCAGTACTTC. This codes for CASSVTQQYF. V is TRBV2 and J is TRBJ2-4; D unresolved. This CDR3 contains 10 residues. Trimming took 4 bases from V and 13 from J, leaving 8 bases between them. Looked up from germline, CDR1 is SNHLY and CDR2 is FYNNEI.

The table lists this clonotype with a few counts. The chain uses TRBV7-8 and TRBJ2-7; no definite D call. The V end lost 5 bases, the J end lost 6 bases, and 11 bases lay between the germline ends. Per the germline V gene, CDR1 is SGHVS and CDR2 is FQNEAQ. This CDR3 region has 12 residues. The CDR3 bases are TGTGCCAGCAGCAGCCCCCTCGGCGAGCAGTACTTC. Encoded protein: CASSSPLGEQYF.

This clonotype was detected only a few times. CDR3 nucleotides: TGTGCCAGCAGTCCCTATGCCGGGACAGGGAAACCTACTAGCACAGATACGCAGTATTTT. Encoded protein: CASSPYAGTGKPTSTDTQYF. The rearrangement joins TRBV12-3 or TRBV12-4 to TRBJ2-3; 9 bases match TRBD1. V shed 5 bases and J 0 bases; nucleotides not matched to a gene: 18. The CDR3 totals 20 residues.

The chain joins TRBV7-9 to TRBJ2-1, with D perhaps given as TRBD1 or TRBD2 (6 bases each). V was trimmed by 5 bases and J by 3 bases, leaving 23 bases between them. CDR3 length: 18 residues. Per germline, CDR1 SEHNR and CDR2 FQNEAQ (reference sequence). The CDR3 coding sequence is TGTGCCAGCAGCCAAGGGGCCGGAGGGCACAGGGACTACAATGAGCAGTTCTTC. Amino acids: CASSQGAGGHRDYNEQFF.

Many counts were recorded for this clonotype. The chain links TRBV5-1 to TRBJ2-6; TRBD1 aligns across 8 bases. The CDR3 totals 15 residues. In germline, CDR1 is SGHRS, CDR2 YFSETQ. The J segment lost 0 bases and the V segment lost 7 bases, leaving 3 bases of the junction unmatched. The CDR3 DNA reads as TGCGCCAGCGGACAGGGAGGCTCTGGGGCCAACGTCCTGACTTTC. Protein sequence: CASGQGGSGANVLTF.

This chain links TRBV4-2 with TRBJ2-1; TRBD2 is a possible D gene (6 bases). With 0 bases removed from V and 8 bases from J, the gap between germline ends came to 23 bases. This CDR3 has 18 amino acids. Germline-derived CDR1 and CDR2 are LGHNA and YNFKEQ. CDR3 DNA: TGTGCCAGCAGCCAAGATTGGGCGGGACGAACCGCTTTGGATGAGCAGTTCTTC. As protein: CASSQDWAGRTALDEQFF.

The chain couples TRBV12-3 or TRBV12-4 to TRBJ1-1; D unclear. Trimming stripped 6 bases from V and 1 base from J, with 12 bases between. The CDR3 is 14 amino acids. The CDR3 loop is CASSPSRRNTEAFF. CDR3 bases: TGTGCCAGCAGCCCCAGTAGGAGGAACACTGAAGCTTTCTTT.

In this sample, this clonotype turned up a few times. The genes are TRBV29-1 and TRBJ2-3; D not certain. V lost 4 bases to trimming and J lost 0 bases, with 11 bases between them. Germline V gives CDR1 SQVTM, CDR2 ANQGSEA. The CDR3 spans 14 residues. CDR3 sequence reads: CSVALRLSTDTQYF. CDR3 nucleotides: TGCAGCGTTGCCTTGCGCCTTAGCACAGATACGCAGTATTTT.

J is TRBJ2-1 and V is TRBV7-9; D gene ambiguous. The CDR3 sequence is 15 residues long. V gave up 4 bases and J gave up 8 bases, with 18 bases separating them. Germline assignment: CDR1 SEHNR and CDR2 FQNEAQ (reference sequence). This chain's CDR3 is CASSYSWALVDEQFF. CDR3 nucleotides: TGTGCCAGCAGCTACAGTTGGGCCCTGGTCGATGAGCAGTTCTTC. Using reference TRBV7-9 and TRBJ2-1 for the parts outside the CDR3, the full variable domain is DTGVSQNPRHKITKRGQNVTFRCDPISEHNRLYWYRQTLGQGPEFLTYFQNEAQLEKSRLLSDRFSAERPKGSFSTLEIQRTEQGDSAMYLCASSYSWALVDEQFFGPGTRLTVL.

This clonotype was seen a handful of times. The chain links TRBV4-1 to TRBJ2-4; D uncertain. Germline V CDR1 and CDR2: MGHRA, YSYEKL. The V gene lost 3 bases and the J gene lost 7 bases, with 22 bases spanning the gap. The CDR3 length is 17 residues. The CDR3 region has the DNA TGCGCCAGCAGCCAGTTCGAAGCTGCCGGGTCATCCAACATTCAGTACTTC. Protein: CASSQFEAAGSSNIQYF.

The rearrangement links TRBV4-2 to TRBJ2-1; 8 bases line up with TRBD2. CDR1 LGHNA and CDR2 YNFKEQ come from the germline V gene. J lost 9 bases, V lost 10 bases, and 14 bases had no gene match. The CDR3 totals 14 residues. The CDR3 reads CATLAGTSTGEQFF. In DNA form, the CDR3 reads TGTGCCACCTTAGCGGGAACCTCGACGGGTGAGCAGTTCTTC.

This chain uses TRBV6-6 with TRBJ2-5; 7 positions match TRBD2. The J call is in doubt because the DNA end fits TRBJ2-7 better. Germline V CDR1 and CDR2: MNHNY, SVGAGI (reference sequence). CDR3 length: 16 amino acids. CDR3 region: CASSTSRREPHYEQYF. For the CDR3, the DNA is TGTGCCAGCAGTACCTCGAGGCGGGAGCCCCACTACGAGCAGTACTTC.